Each of the 14 T cell receptor beta chains below was sequenced from the same sample in a study of chemoradiotherapy in HPV16-positive cancers. Data came from immunoSEQ multiplex PCR; TCRdb stores just in-frame clones and leaves some out. The sample yields 8,400 or so clones, 85% to 90% seen once. The starting material was blood, obtained from a patient who underwent chemoradiotherapy. The source of these receptors is a human donor with HPV-associated anogenital cancer.

The rearrangement joins TRBV11-3 to TRBJ1-1; D gene ambiguous. This CDR3 spans 13 amino acids. CDR1 is SGHNT, CDR2 YENEEA, per germline. Trimming removed 3 bases from V and 3 bases from J, with 8 bases in between. CDR3 sequence: CASSLIKDTEAFF. In DNA, the CDR3 is TGTGCCAGCAGCTTGATTAAGGACACTGAAGCTTTCTTT.

The rearrangement joins TRBV19 to TRBJ2-7; D gene uncertain. The germline V and J ends were trimmed by 5 bases and 2 bases, with 10 bases remaining between them. This CDR3 has 13 residues. Per the germline V gene, CDR1 is LNHDA and CDR2 is SQIVND (reference sequence). DNA for the CDR3: TGTGCCAGTAGTTCCCCCGAGGCCTACGAGCAGTACTTC. Translating it yields CASSSPEAYEQYF. Variable domain in full (rest from reference TRBV19 and TRBJ2-7): DGGITQSPKYLFRKEGQNVTLSCEQNLNHDAMYWYRQDPGQGLRLIYYSQIVNDFQKGDIAEGYSVSREKKESFPLTVTSAQKNPTAFYLCASSSPEAYEQYFGPGTRLTVT.

The gene calls are TRBV29-1 and TRBJ2-7; 7 bases are shared with TRBD1. Trimming took 5 bases from V and 6 from J; bases not matched to a gene: 13. This CDR3 comprises 14 residues. The V gene's germline CDR1 is SQVTM and CDR2 ANQGSEA. The chain's CDR3 is CSVQGQPAQAEQYF. The CDR3 nucleotides read TGCAGCGTTCAGGGACAGCCGGCTCAAGCCGAGCAGTACTTC.

The genes are TRBV2 and TRBJ1-1; unclear D gene. V dropped 2 bases and J dropped 1 base, with 14 bases sitting between them. The CDR3 sequence is 16 residues long. Germline V gene lookup returns CDR1 SNHLY and CDR2 FYNNEI. CDR3 sequence (DNA): TGTGCCAGCAGTGAATCTGTCCGGCCACCGAACACTGAAGCTTTCTTT. Residues: CASSESVRPPNTEAFF.

In nucleotides, the CDR3 is TGTGCCAGCAACCCAAAGGTAACAGGTACCAAAGATACGCAGTATTTT. Translation: CASNPKVTGTKDTQYF. The chain couples TRBV27 to TRBJ2-3; D possibly corresponds to TRBD1 (5 bases). The CDR3 has 16 amino acids. Trimming cost V 7 bases and J 5 bases, with 22 bases left between them. The germline V gene has CDR1 MNHEY and CDR2 SMNVEV (reference sequence).

The rearrangement links TRBV7-9 to TRBJ2-7, with TRBD1 identical over 8 bases. The CDR3 spans 15 residues. Germline loops: CDR1 SEHNR, CDR2 FQNEAQ (reference sequence). J lost 0 bases, V lost 4 bases, and 5 bases had no gene match. The CDR3 nucleotides are TGTGCCAGCAGCTCGACCGGGACAGGCTCCTACGAGCAGTACTTC. It translates to CASSSTGTGSYEQYF.

The chain recombines TRBV1 with TRBJ2-5; the table's D gene call, TRBD1, was not cross checked with the DNA. TRBV1 corresponds to a pseudogene. The CDR3 has 17 amino acids. The CDR3 nucleotides are TGCACCAGCAGCCGGGCCGATTGGACAGGGACTCAAGAGACCCAGTACTTC. Protein product: CTSSRADWTGTQETQYF.

This chain links TRBV30 with TRBJ1-4, with unresolved D. Trimming pared 4 bases from V and 8 bases from J, leaving 8 bases between. The CDR3 has 11 residues. Germline loops: CDR1 GTSNPN, CDR2 SVGIG (reference sequence). This CDR3 is CAWNVREKLFF. The CDR3 region has the DNA TGTGCCTGGAACGTTCGGGAAAAACTGTTTTTT.

The V and J genes are TRBV2 and TRBJ2-3; 7 bases match TRBD2. Germline V gene data show CDR1 as SNHLY and CDR2 as FYNNEI. V gave up 11 bases and J gave up 9 bases; unmatched junction bases: 8. The CDR3 sequence is 11 residues long. The DNA for the CDR3 is TGTGCCTCAGCAGCGGGGAGCACGCAGTATTTT. This codes for CASAAGSTQYF.

The chain carries TRBV30 and TRBJ1-2, with D unclear. V gave up 1 base and J gave up 5 bases, with 14 bases separating them. CDR3 length: 14 residues. CDR1 is GTSNPN and CDR2 is SVGIG in the germline V gene (reference sequence). CDR3 bases: TGTGCCTGGAGTGCCTCGGTCCTTGATTATGGCTACACCTTC. It specifies CAWSASVLDYGYTF.

CDR3 sequence: CAWSAYSGAARQPQHF. CDR3 DNA sequence: TGTGCCTGGAGTGCTTACTCAGGGGCAGCGAGGCAGCCCCAGCATTTT. This chain connects TRBV30 to TRBJ1-5, with D perhaps matching TRBD1 (6 bases). Germline V gene data show CDR1 as GTSNPN and CDR2 as SVGIG (reference sequence). V was trimmed by 1 base and J by 7 bases, leaving 20 bases between them. The CDR3 length is 16 residues. The full variable domain, its missing parts supplied by reference TRBV30 and TRBJ1-5, is SQTIHQWPATLVQPVGSPLSLECTVEGTSNPNLYWYRQAAGRGLQLLFYSVGIGQISSEVPQNLSASRPQDRQFILSSKKLLLSDSGFYLCAWSAYSGAARQPQHFGDGTRLSIL.

The chain couples TRBV2 to TRBJ2-7, with a weak D call TRBD2 (5 bases). Germline CDR1 is SNHLY and CDR2 is FYNNEI. Trimming took off 2 bases at V and 2 bases at J, with 10 bases between the two ends. There are 14 residues in the CDR3. The CDR3 nucleotides are TGTGCCAGCAGTGAAACTAGGGTAACCTACGAGCAGTACTTC. Encoded protein: CASSETRVTYEQYF. Variable domain in full (rest from reference TRBV2 and TRBJ2-7): EPEVTQTPSHQVTQMGQEVILRCVPISNHLYFYWYRQILGQKVEFLVSFYNNEISEKSEIFDDQFSVERPDGSNFTLKIRSTKLEDSAMYFCASSETRVTYEQYFGPGTRLTVT.

About this clone: An end of the junction differs from the germline gene, which may be a read error. V gene TRBV19 combines with J gene TRBJ2-7; 8 nucleotides line up with TRBD1. Germline CDR1 LNHDA, CDR2 SQIVND (reference sequence). This CDR3 spans 15 amino acids. CDR3 coding DNA: TGTGCCAGTAGTCCACCGGGACAGGTCTCCTCCGAGCAGTACTTC. As protein: CASSPPGQVSSEQYF.

This clone was detected once. The V gene is TRBV10-3, the J gene TRBJ2-3, with D perhaps TRBD1 or TRBD2 (7 bases each). The germline gives CDR1 ENHRY, CDR2 SYGVKD. The V end was cut by 6 bases, the J end by 1 base, with 11 bases between. The CDR3 runs 14 residues. The CDR3 DNA reads TGTGCCATCAGGGGGGGGACAGGCACAGATACGCAGTATTTT. Protein: CAIRGGTGTDTQYF.